The clone carrying this T cell receptor beta chain was seen at least ten times. The antigen is not known. Roughly 90 million PBMCs served as the genomic DNA source for unsorted samples. In the original workflow: ImmunoSEQ output lacked quality scores and full-length reads, limiting matched filtering. The table came from immunoSEQ multiplex PCR; TCRdb's copy has only in-frame clones and leaves some out. V and J calls and clone size are those listed in that table; D and trimming were worked out from the DNA. The repertoire holds hundreds of thousands of clones, roughly 79% seen once, with about 12% in the top ten. The data were taken from a study of shared clonotypes between healthy human individuals. Study-wide results and caveats: Donor scarcity curtailed the genetic and exposure-history diversity represented herein.

The TCR comes from a woman aged 40 to 49 in good health. Some clones in this sample may be carry-over from other donors' samples. Sequences were obtained from PBMCs.

The CDR3 is CASSFLAASSYEQYF. The DNA of the CDR3 is TGTGCCAGCAGTTTTCTAGCGGCTAGCTCCTACGAGCAGTACTTC. The chain recombines TRBV27 with TRBJ2-7; TRBD2 matches at 7 bases. Germline-derived CDR1 and CDR2 are MNHEY and SMNVEV (reference sequence). Trimming took 3 bases from V and 0 from J; bases not matched to a gene: 5. The CDR3 contains 15 residues.